The subject of this entry is one TCR beta chain. Only in-frame clones appear in the TCRdb table, and some are missing; sequencing was by immunoSEQ multiplex PCR. The sample records 100,000 to 120,000 clones, around 89% being singletons. The CDR3 is 15 amino acids. V shed 0 bases and J shed 5 bases, with 8 bases lying between them. Germline-derived CDR1 and CDR2 are PRHDT and FYEKMQ (reference sequence). This entry comes from a study of blood T cell repertoires in COVID-19. In the study overall: Acute and convalescent COVID-19 specimens originated in the United States, Italy and Spain. From T cells, B-cell-depleted T cells, or PBMCs came the material, which was cDNA or gDNA.

Input material: peripheral blood. This clonotype was sampled from a woman in her 50s with acute or convalescent COVID-19. The gene calls are TRBV13 and TRBJ1-6; no reliable D call. The CDR3 bases are TGTGCCAGCAGCTTAGGACAGTATAATAATTCACCCCTCCACTTT. Translating gives CASSLGQYNNSPLHF. The complete variable domain, with remaining parts taken from reference TRBV13 and TRBJ1-6, reads AAGVIQSPRHLIKEKRETATLKCYPIPRHDTVYWYQQGPGQDPQFLISFYEKMQSDKGSIPDRFSAQQFSDYHSELNMSSLELGDSALYFCASSLGQYNNSPLHFGNGTRLTVT.